The 9 T cell receptor beta chains in this list originate from one sample, sequenced in a study of radiotherapy plus CTLA-4 blockade in lung cancer. Measured with immunoSEQ multiplex PCR; TCRdb has only the in-frame clones, and not every one. Of about 47,000 clones in the sample, approximately 79% were seen once. The sequencing here drew on peripheral blood, taken from a patient treated with radiotherapy plus ipilimumab. The receptors shown here come from a human donor with non-small cell lung cancer who had stable disease on radiotherapy plus ipilimumab.

This sequence joins TRBV6-5 and TRBJ2-1, with 7 bases aligning to TRBD2. Losses at the gene ends were 6 bases for V and 8 bases for J; bases not matched to a gene: 13. The germline gives CDR1 MNHEY, CDR2 SVGAGI. There are 15 residues in the CDR3. CDR3: CASSIYAGVWDEQFF. CDR3 nucleotide sequence: TGTGCCAGCAGCATCTATGCGGGGGTATGGGATGAGCAGTTCTTC.

The J gene is TRBJ2-5, the V gene TRBV27; D gene unclear. Germline CDR1 is MNHEY and CDR2 is SMNVEV (reference sequence). The V gene lost 6 bases and the J gene lost 1 base, with 3 bases spanning the gap. The CDR3 sequence is 11 residues long. CDR3 region: CASSSQETQYF. Written as DNA, the CDR3 is TGTGCCAGCAGCTCCCAAGAGACCCAGTACTTC.

The sample holds one count of this clone. The rearrangement links TRBV4-3 to TRBJ2-3, with unresolved D. The CDR3 sequence is 14 residues long. Germline CDR1 reads LGHNA; CDR2 reads YSLEER. Between the trimmed V and J ends, which lost 4 bases and 0 bases, there was a span of 8 bases. This chain's CDR3 is CASSLPDSTDTQYF. The CDR3 DNA follows: TGCGCCAGCAGCCTTCCGGACAGCACAGATACGCAGTATTTT.

The chain is built from TRBV10-2 and TRBJ2-1, with D unclear. Germline V lookup: CDR1 WSHSY, CDR2 SAAADI. The germline V and J ends were trimmed by 6 bases and 8 bases, with 17 bases remaining between them. The length of the CDR3 is 14 residues. The CDR3 DNA reads as TGCGCCAGCAGCACGTTTAACAGTCGGGATGAGCAGTTCTTC. Translating it yields CASSTFNSRDEQFF.

The CDR3 reads CASSRTGVYNEQFF. The CDR3, as DNA: TGTGCCAGCAGCAGGACAGGGGTATACAATGAGCAGTTCTTC. The chain uses TRBV9 and TRBJ2-1, with 9 nucleotides matching TRBD1. Germline trimming cut 4 bases from V and 4 bases from J; bases unmatched to any gene: 3. Germline V gives CDR1 SGDLS, CDR2 YYNGEE. This CDR3 is built from 14 residues.

This clone was detected once. The V call is TRBV4-2, the J call TRBJ1-2; 11 bases are a match to TRBD1. V was clipped by 1 base and J by 7 bases; unmatched bases: 5. CDR3 length: 15 residues. Germline V gene lookup returns CDR1 LGHNA and CDR2 YNFKEQ. The CDR3 nucleotides are TGTGCCAGCAGCCAAGCCCGGGACAGGGGGTTTGGCTACACCTTC. As protein: CASSQARDRGFGYTF.

The chain employs TRBV6-5 and TRBJ2-5; 9 bases align to TRBD1. Germline V lookup: CDR1 MNHEY, CDR2 SVGAGI. V gave up 7 bases and J gave up 3 bases; unmatched junction bases: 9. This CDR3 has 15 residues. The CDR3 protein is CASNPRTGAKETQYF. Here the CDR3 DNA reads TGTGCCAGCAACCCCAGGACAGGGGCGAAAGAGACCCAGTACTTC.

V and J are TRBV2 and TRBJ1-2, with 8 bases lining up with TRBD1. Trimming took 7 bases from V and 5 from J; bases not matched to a gene: 15. The germline V gene encodes CDR1 SNHLY and CDR2 FYNNEI. The CDR3 is 16 residues long. The CDR3 region is CASKARFDRGLYGYTF. The CDR3, as DNA: TGTGCCAGCAAAGCTAGATTCGACAGGGGCTTATATGGCTACACCTTC.

This clone was detected a few times. This sequence joins TRBV27 and TRBJ1-5, with 8 positions matching TRBD1. Germline V gene data show CDR1 as MNHEY and CDR2 as SMNVEV (reference sequence). This CDR3 is built from 14 residues. V was clipped by 8 bases and J by 3 bases; unmatched bases: 6. CDR3 in DNA: TGTGCCAGCGGGGGACAGGCCTTCAATCAGCCCCAGCATTTT. Residues: CASGGQAFNQPQHF.